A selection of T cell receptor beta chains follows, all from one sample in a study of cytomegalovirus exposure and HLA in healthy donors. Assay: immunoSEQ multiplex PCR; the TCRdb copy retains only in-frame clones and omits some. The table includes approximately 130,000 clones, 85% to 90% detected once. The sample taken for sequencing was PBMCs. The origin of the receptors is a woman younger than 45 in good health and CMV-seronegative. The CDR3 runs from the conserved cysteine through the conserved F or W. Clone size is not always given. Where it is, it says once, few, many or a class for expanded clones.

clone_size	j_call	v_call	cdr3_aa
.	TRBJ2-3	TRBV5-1	CASSTSLAGGTTDTQYF
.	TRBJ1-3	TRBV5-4	CASSYQGSGNTIYF
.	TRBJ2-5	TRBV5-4	CASSSPSGGETQYF
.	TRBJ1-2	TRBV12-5	CASGLNRGYGYTF
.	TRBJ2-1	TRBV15	CATSRKTSGGAGYEQFF
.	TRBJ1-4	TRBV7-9	CASSIRGANEKLFF
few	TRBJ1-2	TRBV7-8	CASSNYLRGPVYGYTF
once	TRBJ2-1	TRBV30	CAWSVGTKQFF
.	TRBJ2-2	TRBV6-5	CASSYSNTGTGELFF
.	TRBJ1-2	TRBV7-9	CASSASPGSWGYTF
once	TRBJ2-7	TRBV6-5	CASSYSRDFTYEQYF
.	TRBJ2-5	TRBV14	CASSQRLAGPPKETQYF
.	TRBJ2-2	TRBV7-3	CASSPSGGPNTGELFF
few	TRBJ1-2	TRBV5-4	CASRSRPGLYGYTF
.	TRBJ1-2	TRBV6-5	CASSYGGPGVSTDF
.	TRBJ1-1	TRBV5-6	CASSLAETGYFTEAFF
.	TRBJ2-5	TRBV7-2	CASSLLSRVEETQYF
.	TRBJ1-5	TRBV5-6	CASSGWRGGNQPQHF
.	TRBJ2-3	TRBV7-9	CASSAGQYTDTQYF
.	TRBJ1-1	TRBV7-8	CASSLGQAATEAFF
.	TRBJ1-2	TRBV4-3	CASSQDLGVGYTF
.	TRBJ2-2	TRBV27	CASSPGGLYNGELFF